This T cell receptor (beta chain) was retrieved from a study of memory CD4+ T cells and cytomegalovirus serostatus. The sort gate was single viable CD3+CD4+CD8-CD45RO+ cells for memory CD4+ T cells. The data were produced by immunoSEQ multiplex PCR, yet TCRdb's version contains in-frame clones alone and is incomplete. The data hold about 26,000 clones, with approximately 72% observed a single time. Specimen: memory CD4+ T cells from blood. The receptor was isolated from an adult in good health and CMV-seronegative.

The CDR3 DNA follows: TGCGCCAGCAGCCCTAGGACAGGGGTCGGCACTGAAGCTTTCTTT. Translated: CASSPRTGVGTEAFF. J is TRBJ1-1 and V is TRBV10-1, with 9 bases matching TRBD1. V was clipped by 6 bases and J by 4 bases; unmatched bases: 9. Germline loops: CDR1 WNHNN, CDR2 SYGVQD (reference sequence). This CDR3 is built from 15 residues.